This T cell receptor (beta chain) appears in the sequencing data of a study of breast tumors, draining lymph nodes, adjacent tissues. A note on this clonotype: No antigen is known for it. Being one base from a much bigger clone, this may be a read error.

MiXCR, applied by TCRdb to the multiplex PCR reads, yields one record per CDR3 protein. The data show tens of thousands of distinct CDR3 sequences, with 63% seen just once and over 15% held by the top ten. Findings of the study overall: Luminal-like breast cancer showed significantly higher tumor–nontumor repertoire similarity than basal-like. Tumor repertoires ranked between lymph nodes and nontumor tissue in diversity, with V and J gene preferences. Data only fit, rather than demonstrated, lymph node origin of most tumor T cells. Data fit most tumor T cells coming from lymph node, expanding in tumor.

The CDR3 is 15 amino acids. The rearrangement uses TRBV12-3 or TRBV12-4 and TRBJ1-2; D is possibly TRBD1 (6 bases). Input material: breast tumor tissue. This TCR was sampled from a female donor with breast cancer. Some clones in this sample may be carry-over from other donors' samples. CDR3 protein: CASSLALGASWGYAF. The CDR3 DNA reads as TGTGCCAGCAGTTTAGCCCTGGGGGCCAGTTGGGGCTACGCCTTC.